Listed below are T cell receptor beta chains from one sample, sequenced in a study of T cell repertoires in cytomegalovirus infection. A single record per CDR3 protein comes from TCRdb applying MiXCR to the reads. The sample includes around 280,000 distinct CDR3 sequences, about a tenth of them seen just once. The sequenced sample was PBMCs. These receptors came from a human donor in good health (CMV status not recorded). Some clones in this sample may be carry-over from other donors' samples. Both conserved end residues are part of each CDR3. A D gene is named only where the DNA matches it firmly. Only some rows state a clone size, as once, few, many or a class for expanded clones.

TRBV7-8,many,TRBJ1-1,12,-,TGTGCCAGCAGCGCCCGCTGGGGTGAAGCTTTCTTT,CASSARWGEAFF
TRBV10-3,many,TRBJ2-1,16,TRBD2,TGTGCCATCAGTGAGAGGACTAGCGGAACCTACAATGAGCAGTTCTTC,CAISERTSGTYNEQFF
TRBV10-3,once,TRBJ1-6,14,-,TGTGCCACTCAGTACGACTCCTATAATTCACCCCTCCACTTT,CATQYDSYNSPLHF
TRBV23-1,many,TRBJ1-1,13,-,TGCGCCGGGGGGGATAACATGAACACTGAAGCTTTCTTT,CAGGDNMNTEAFF
TRBV20-1,-,TRBJ2-7,13,TRBD2,TGCAGTGCTCCCCACGGGGGGGCCTTCGAGCAGTACTTC,CSAPHGGAFEQYF
TRBV20-1,few,TRBJ1-2,13,TRBD1,TGCAGTGCTGACAGGGGGCTTAGCTATGGCTACACCTTC,CSADRGLSYGYTF
TRBV11-2,many,TRBJ2-1,17,TRBD2,TGTGCCAGCAGCCGCCGAGGACTAGCGGGGGCTTACAATGAGCAGTTCTTC,CASSRRGLAGAYNEQFF
TRBV14,many,TRBJ1-5,15,-,TGTGCCAGCAGCCAAGGGATAGATTCTAATCAGCCCCAGCATTTT,CASSQGIDSNQPQHF
TRBV7-9,many,TRBJ1-1,13,-,TGTGCCAGCAGCGCCACAGGGTTCACTGAAGCTTTCTTT,CASSATGFTEAFF
TRBV7-2,many,TRBJ1-2,13,-,TGTGCCAGCAGCTCCCCGCCCGGCTATGGCTACACCTTC,CASSSPPGYGYTF
TRBV20-1,-,TRBJ1-2,14,TRBD1,TGCAGTGCTGCCCACGGACAGGGGGGTTATGGCTACACCTTC,CSAAHGQGGYGYTF
TRBV7-9,many,TRBJ1-5,12,-,TGTGCCAGCAGCTTAGACTTTCAGCCCCAGCATTTT,CASSLDFQPQHF
TRBV20-1,-,TRBJ1-2,14,-,TGCAGTGCCACAAGGGGAGGAATTAACTATGGCTACACCTTC,CSATRGGINYGYTF
TRBV19,many,TRBJ2-3,13,-,TGTGCCAGTAGTCACCCTAGCACAGATACGCAGTATTTT,CASSHPSTDTQYF
TRBV15,-,TRBJ2-5,15,-,TGTGCCACCAGCAGAGATAGGAGGGGGCGAGAGACCCAGTACTTC,CATSRDRRGRETQYF
TRBV2,many,TRBJ1-1,13,TRBD1,TGTGCCAGCAGGACAGGGGGCTGGGCTGAAGCTTTCTTT,CASRTGGWAEAFF
TRBV20-1,few,TRBJ1-6,15,-,TGCAGTGCTAGTACGGGGAGCTCCTATAATTCACCCCTCCACTTT,CSASTGSSYNSPLHF
TRBV2,many,TRBJ2-6,14,-,TGTGCCAGCAGGACAGGCGTCGGGGCCAACGTCCTGACTTTC,CASRTGVGANVLTF
TRBV7-2,many,TRBJ2-3,17,TRBD2,TGTGCCAGCAGCTTAGACCCCAGGTCGAGCGGGGGAGATACGCAGTATTTT,CASSLDPRSSGGDTQYF
TRBV29-1,-,TRBJ2-3,13,-,TGCAGCGTAGAACAGGGAAGCACAGATACGCAGTATTTT,CSVEQGSTDTQYF
TRBV20-1,few,TRBJ2-7,15,-,TGCAGTGCCTATGGTGGGGGACATTCCTCCTACGAGCAGTACTTC,CSAYGGGHSSYEQYF
TRBV7-9,many,TRBJ2-1,15,-,TGTGCCAGCAGCTTAAAGGGATTATACTACAATGAGCAGTTCTTC,CASSLKGLYYNEQFF
TRBV5-1,many,TRBJ2-5,16,TRBD2,TGCGCCAGCAGCGAATCGGCTAGCGGGGGTACGGAGACCCAGTACTTC,CASSESASGGTETQYF
TRBV6-5,-,TRBJ1-4,15,TRBD1,TGTGCCAGCAGTTACTCGACAGGGGTTGTTGAAAAACTGTTTTTT,CASSYSTGVVEKLFF
TRBV6-6,many,TRBJ1-3,15,-,TGTGCCAGCAGTTACGGACGGGCCTCTGGAAACACCATATATTTT,CASSYGRASGNTIYF
TRBV29-1,many,TRBJ2-5,9,-,TGCAGCGTTGATGAGACCCAGTACTTC,CSVDETQYF
TRBV20-1,few,TRBJ2-6,17,-,TGCAGTGCCCTTAAGACAGATCGTTACTCTGGGGCCAACGTCCTGACTTTC,CSALKTDRYSGANVLTF
TRBV28,many,TRBJ2-3,12,-,TGTGCCAGCACCTTGGGGCCAGATACGCAGTATTTT,CASTLGPDTQYF
TRBV7-3,many,TRBJ2-2,16,-,TGTGCCAGCAGCCCCCCCGGGCAGGGGAACACCGGGGAGCTGTTTTTT,CASSPPGQGNTGELFF
TRBV5-4,many,TRBJ2-7,14,-,TGTGCCAGCAGCCCCCCGGACGGGGCCTACGAGCAGTACTTC,CASSPPDGAYEQYF
TRBV7-8,many,TRBJ1-2,14,-,TGTGCCAGCAGCTCAATTGGGGCAGCCTATGGCTACACCTTC,CASSSIGAAYGYTF
TRBV18,many,TRBJ2-7,14,-,TGTGCCAGCTCACACGGGGGGCAATCCTACGAGCAGTACTTC,CASSHGGQSYEQYF
TRBV18,many,TRBJ2-5,13,-,TGTGCCAGCTCGACTGGGATGCAAGAGACCCAGTACTTC,CASSTGMQETQYF
TRBV19,many,TRBJ1-2,14,TRBD1,TGTGCCAGTAGTAGGCCCGACAGGGACTATGGCTACACCTTC,CASSRPDRDYGYTF
TRBV6-2/TRBV6-3,many,TRBJ2-1,15,TRBD2,TGTGCCAGCAGGAAGACTAGCGGGGGGGGCAATGAGCAGTTCTTC,CASRKTSGGGNEQFF
TRBV6-5,many,TRBJ2-7,13,-,TGTGCCAGCAGTTACTCGGACAACTACGAGCAGTACTTC,CASSYSDNYEQYF
TRBV6-5,many,TRBJ2-6,16,-,TGTGCCAGCAGTTACTCGAGGCTTTCTGGGGCCAACGTCCTGACTTTC,CASSYSRLSGANVLTF
TRBV14,many,TRBJ1-1,14,-,TGTGCCAGCAGCCAAGGACTTAGGAACACTGAAGCTTTCTTT,CASSQGLRNTEAFF
TRBV6-1,many,TRBJ2-3,14,TRBD2,TGTGCCAGCAGAGCTAGCGGGGGCACAGATACGCAGTATTTT,CASRASGGTDTQYF
TRBV7-9,many,TRBJ2-1,16,TRBD2,TGTGCCAGCGGGACCCGGACTAGCTCTTCCTACAATGAGCAGTTCTTC,CASGTRTSSSYNEQFF
TRBV20-1,-,TRBJ2-1,16,-,TGCAGTGCTAGAGATCGGGACTGGCCCTCATACAATGAGCAGTTCTTC,CSARDRDWPSYNEQFF
TRBV2,few,TRBJ1-4,16,TRBD1,TGTGCCAGCAGAGGGGCAGGGGGGTATAAGAGTGAAAAACTGTTTTTT,CASRGAGGYKSEKLFF
TRBV28,few,TRBJ1-6,15,TRBD1,TGTGCCAGCAGGTGGGACAGGGGGCTTAATTCACCCCTCCACTTT,CASRWDRGLNSPLHF
TRBV18,many,TRBJ2-3,14,-,TGTGCCAGCTCGACGACGGAGTACACAGATACGCAGTATTTT,CASSTTEYTDTQYF
TRBV28,few,TRBJ1-1,15,-,TGTGCCAGCAGTTCCTACACGGGTAGGGGGACTGAAGCTTTCTTT,CASSSYTGRGTEAFF
TRBV9,many,TRBJ2-3,16,-,TGTGCCAGCAGCGTACTTCCCCCACCGAGCACAGATACGCAGTATTTT,CASSVLPPPSTDTQYF